This T cell receptor beta chain is from a study of cytomegalovirus exposure and HLA in healthy donors. Germline V gene lookup returns CDR1 SGHRS and CDR2 YFSETQ. CDR3 length: 18 amino acids. Trimming cost V 6 bases and J 4 bases, with 23 bases left between them. It was with 60 Vbeta and 13 Jbeta primers that the PCR ran. Here immunoSEQ multiplex PCR was the method, and the copy in TCRdb shows in-frame clones only, minus some. The table records about 100,000 clones, about 75% of them present only once. Donors were nominally healthy when sampled, though unrecorded immune exposures were likely. General study points: 150 to 200 TCR beta chains were listed as cytomegalovirus-associated. Both high specificity and high sensitivity reportedly marked the classifier's diagnosis of cytomegalovirus status.

Details on this clone: The antigen is unknown.

The V and J genes are TRBV5-1 and TRBJ2-6, with D maybe TRBD2 (7 bases). The TCR comes from a man aged 40-49 years in good health and CMV-seropositive. Sequences were obtained from PBMCs. The CDR3 bases are TGCGCCAGCAACCGAGCCGCGGGGGCGGCATCGGGGGCCAACGTCCTGACTTTC. Amino acid sequence: CASNRAAGAASGANVLTF.